One and the same sample provided the 27 T cell receptor beta chains below, sequenced in a study of identical twins. TCRdb redid the calling of the 5' RACE reads with MiXCR, one entry per CDR3 protein. The sample includes 220,000 or so distinct CDR3 sequences, about 7.3% seen only once; the top ten take 3% to 4%. These data were also filed under a second study, of yellow fever vaccine responses in identical twins.

The specimen was memory (CD45RO+) T cells sorted from blood. These receptors were obtained from a woman younger than 30 in good health.

The gene calls are TRBV10-3 and TRBJ2-6; 10 nucleotides align to TRBD1. The CDR3 runs 17 residues. V trimming: 7 bases; J trimming: 1 base; junction bases outside the gene matches: 7. Germline CDR1 and CDR2: ENHRY and SYGVKD. The CDR3 loop is CAITPGDRGSGANVLTF. In DNA, the CDR3 is TGTGCCATCACCCCGGGGGACAGGGGATCTGGGGCCAACGTCCTGACTTTC.

This clonotype appeared many times. V gene TRBV12-3 or TRBV12-4 combines with J gene TRBJ1-5; no clear D gene. CDR3 length equals 14 residues. With 5 bases removed from V and 2 bases from J, the gap between germline ends came to 10 bases. DNA for the CDR3: TGTGCCAGCAGTCTGGCGGCAGGCAATCAGCCCCAGCATTTT. Its protein product is CASSLAAGNQPQHF.

This clonotype was observed a few times. The chain couples TRBV28 to TRBJ2-7, with D perhaps matching TRBD1 (6 bases). Looked up from germline, CDR1 is MDHEN and CDR2 is SYDVKM. The germline V and J ends were trimmed by 8 bases and 2 bases, with 13 bases remaining between them. The CDR3 spans 13 residues. CDR3 in DNA: TGTGCCAGCTGTCCAGGGGTCCCCTACGAGCAGTACTTC. Its protein is CASCPGVPYEQYF.

The genes are TRBV6-7 and TRBJ1-1; D is possibly TRBD1 (5 bases). TRBV6-7 is filed as an ORF, its function uncertain. The V and J ends lost 8 bases and 1 base respectively, with 11 bases between them. The CDR3 extends over 13 amino acids. The CDR3 sequence: CASSGAGNTEAFF. The CDR3 nucleotides are TGTGCCAGCTCCGGGGCGGGGAACACTGAAGCTTTCTTT.

The table lists this clonotype with many counts. The rearrangement uses TRBV7-3 and TRBJ2-3, with 9 bases lining up with TRBD1. The CDR3 length is 17 residues. Germline trimming cut 3 bases from V and 1 base from J; bases unmatched to any gene: 8. Germline V gene data show CDR1 as SGHTA and CDR2 as FQGTGA. The CDR3 reads CASSLGKRTGGTDTQYF. The DNA of the CDR3 is TGTGCCAGCAGCTTGGGGAAGAGGACAGGGGGCACAGATACGCAGTATTTT.

The CDR3 region has the DNA TGCAGTGCTAGCAAACCGCACGGGACAGGGAAGGAAAAACTGTTTTTT. Translated: CSASKPHGTGKEKLFF. V usage is TRBV20-1 and J usage is TRBJ1-4, with 9 bases that match TRBD1. This CDR3 is 16 amino acids long. Germline CDR1 is DFQATT and CDR2 is SNEGSKA (reference sequence). The V segment lost 3 bases and the J segment 8 bases; nucleotides outside the gene matches: 13.

In this sample, this clonotype turned up many times. This rearrangement joins TRBV3-1 to TRBJ1-2, with 10 bases identical to TRBD1. The germline CDR1 and CDR2 sequences are LGHDT and YNNKEL (reference sequence). The ends lost 4 bases at V and 0 bases at J; junction bases unmatched: 2. This CDR3 comprises 15 residues. The CDR3 DNA is TGTGCCAGCAGCCCGGGACAGGGGCCTAACTATGGCTACACCTTC. Translation: CASSPGQGPNYGYTF.

This clonotype showed up just a few times. This chain uses TRBV12-3 or TRBV12-4 with TRBJ2-5; possibly TRBD2 for D (7 bases). This CDR3 region has 15 residues. V shed 0 bases and J shed 4 bases, with 12 bases lying between them. The CDR3 here is CASSLAGGRRETQYF. DNA for the CDR3: TGTGCCAGCAGTTTAGCCGGGGGGCGCAGAGAGACCCAGTACTTC.

V usage is TRBV27 and J usage is TRBJ2-3, with 11 positions matching TRBD2. The CDR3 has 19 residues. J was trimmed by 0 bases and V by 3 bases; bases with no gene match: 11. Germline V lookup: CDR1 MNHEY, CDR2 SMNVEV (reference sequence). CDR3 sequence (DNA): TGTGCCAGCAGTTTCCTGGGCTCTAGCGGGGGGAGGAGCACAGATACGCAGTATTTT. Its protein is CASSFLGSSGGRSTDTQYF.

This clonotype appeared many times. V is TRBV6-5 and J is TRBJ2-1; TRBD1 matches 8 bases. After removal of 2 bases from V and 9 bases from J, the junction contained 6 bases not matched to a gene. The germline V gene encodes CDR1 MNHEY and CDR2 SVGAGI. CDR3 size: 14 residues. The CDR3 region has the DNA TGTGCCAGCAGTTACGGGACAGGAAGGCGTGAGCAGTTCTTC. This codes for CASSYGTGRREQFF.

This clonotype was detected only a few times. The chain couples TRBV11-2 to TRBJ2-7; the match to TRBD1 covers 8 bases. The CDR3 sequence is 15 residues long. Per germline, CDR1 SGHAT and CDR2 FQNNGV. V lost 4 bases to trimming and J lost 4 bases; unmatched junction nucleotides: 9. The CDR3 DNA sequence: TGTGCCAGCAGCTCACTCGGGACAGGACAATACGAGCAGTACTTC. As protein: CASSSLGTGQYEQYF.

This clonotype has just a few counts. The chain has TRBV20-1 and TRBJ2-7; the D gene is possibly TRBD1 (6 bases). The CDR3 sequence is 12 residues long. Germline V gene sequence: CDR1 DFQATT, CDR2 SNEGSKA (reference sequence). The V gene lost 5 bases and the J gene lost 4 bases, with 12 bases spanning the gap. The CDR3 loop reads CSASRTEYEQYV. DNA of the CDR3: TGCAGTGCTTCCCGGACAGAGTACGAGCAGTACGTC.

The chain employs TRBV27 and TRBJ2-6; D not resolved. Deletions cut 0 bases from V and 4 bases from J, with 7 bases between. The germline V gene has CDR1 MNHEY and CDR2 SMNVEV (reference sequence). CDR3 length: 15 amino acids. This CDR3 is CASSLSYGGANVLTF. The DNA of the CDR3 is TGTGCCAGCAGTTTATCCTATGGAGGGGCCAACGTCCTGACTTTC.

This clonotype showed up many times. V usage is TRBV12-3 or TRBV12-4 and J usage is TRBJ1-1; a possible D gene is TRBD1 (5 bases). V was shortened by 7 bases and J by 3 bases, with 15 bases between the two germline ends. This CDR3 comprises 14 residues. The CDR3 coding sequence is TGTGCCAGCAATCTGCGGGGGGGGTACACTGAAGCTTTCTTT. Its translation is CASNLRGGYTEAFF.

In regard to this clonotype: Compared with germline, one end of the junction differs, possibly owing to a read error. The V and J genes are TRBV3-1 and TRBJ2-7; TRBD2 aligns across 8 bases. Germline V gene sequence: CDR1 LGHDT, CDR2 YNNKEL (reference sequence). The CDR3 has 14 amino acids. CDR3 DNA: TGTACCAGCAGCCAGGGTAGCGGGACCTACGAGCAGTACTTC. Its protein is CTSSQGSGTYEQYF.

Many counts were recorded for this clonotype. V usage is TRBV20-1 and J usage is TRBJ2-5, with unresolved D. Germline V lookup: CDR1 DFQATT, CDR2 SNEGSKA (reference sequence). Trimming cost V 0 bases and J 5 bases, with 19 bases left between them. This CDR3 comprises 16 residues. CDR3 in amino acids: CSARDQNGFESETQYF. In nucleotides, the CDR3 is TGCAGTGCTAGAGATCAAAACGGATTTGAGTCTGAGACCCAGTACTTC.

The chain carries TRBV2 and TRBJ1-6; 10 bases are shared with TRBD1. CDR3 size: 14 residues. From germline, CDR1 is SNHLY and CDR2 FYNNEI. J was trimmed by 9 bases and V by 8 bases; bases with no gene match: 7. The CDR3 sequence is CASSEGQGSSPLHF. The CDR3 DNA is TGTGCCAGCTCGGAGGGACAGGGGAGTTCACCCCTCCACTTT.

This clonotype was seen many times. The rearrangement joins TRBV28 to TRBJ2-5; TRBD2 might be the D (6 bases). Trimming removed 2 bases at V and 6 bases at J, with 16 bases between. In germline, CDR1 is MDHEN, CDR2 SYDVKM. The CDR3 is 15 residues long. This CDR3 reads CASSLGGISGKTQYF. The CDR3 DNA is TGTGCCAGCAGTTTAGGGGGTATTAGCGGCAAGACCCAGTACTTC.

This clonotype was seen more than once but under ten times. V gene TRBV27 combines with J gene TRBJ2-2; 7 nucleotides match TRBD2. The CDR3 covers 13 residues. After removal of 7 bases from V and 5 bases from J, the junction contained 4 bases not matched to a gene. Germline V CDR1 and CDR2: MNHEY, SMNVEV (reference sequence). CDR3 residues: CASTRRETGELFF. In DNA, the CDR3 is TGTGCCAGCACTCGGCGGGAGACCGGGGAGCTGTTTTTT.

The chain couples TRBV2 to TRBJ1-4; no reliable D call. This CDR3 contains 12 residues. Germline-derived CDR1 and CDR2 are SNHLY and FYNNEI. V lost 3 bases and J 8 bases, leaving 7 bases between the germline ends. CDR3 nucleotide sequence: TGTGCCAGCAGTGATCAATACGAAAAACTGTTTTTT. This sequence encodes CASSDQYEKLFF.

The table lists this clonotype with a few counts. The J gene is TRBJ1-2, the V gene TRBV6-2 or TRBV6-3; the D gene is possibly TRBD1 (5 bases). This CDR3 comprises 14 residues. The germline V gene has CDR1 MNHEY and CDR2 SVGEGT. The V and J ends lost 6 bases and 8 bases respectively, with 19 bases between them. DNA of the CDR3: TGTGCCAGCAGCCCCCTCGGGACCTCTAAGGGCTACACCTTC. It encodes CASSPLGTSKGYTF.

Only a few counts were recorded for this clonotype. J is TRBJ2-7 and V is TRBV14, with D perhaps given as TRBD1 or TRBD2 (5 bases each). The V gene lost 4 bases and the J gene lost 7 bases, with 17 bases spanning the gap. Germline V gene lookup returns CDR1 SGHDN and CDR2 FVKESK. CDR3 length equals 14 residues. CDR3 bases: TGTGCCAGCAGCCGGGCAGGGCCCCGGGGAGAGCAGTACTTC. This encodes CASSRAGPRGEQYF.

This clonotype was counted ten times or more. The rearrangement links TRBV20-1 to TRBJ2-7, with a tentative D call TRBD2 (5 bases). With 5 bases removed from V and 0 bases from J, the gap between germline ends came to 17 bases. Germline V gene lookup returns CDR1 DFQATT and CDR2 SNEGSKA (reference sequence). This CDR3 spans 15 amino acids. The CDR3 loop reads CSAEAERSNSYEQYF. CDR3 in DNA: TGCAGTGCTGAGGCGGAGCGGTCCAACTCCTACGAGCAGTACTTC.

This clonotype showed up many times. This rearrangement joins TRBV9 to TRBJ2-1; 12 positions agree with TRBD2. This CDR3 has 14 residues. V trimming: 1 base; J trimming: 8 bases; junction bases outside the gene matches: 1. Germline-derived CDR1 and CDR2 are SGDLS and YYNGEE. The CDR3 is CASSVRLAGDEQFF. The CDR3 DNA reads TGTGCCAGCAGCGTAAGACTAGCGGGAGATGAGCAGTTCTTC.

The J gene is TRBJ2-1, the V gene TRBV6-1; 7 bases map to TRBD1. The CDR3 has 15 amino acids. Germline values: CDR1 MNHNS, CDR2 SASEGT. The V segment lost 10 bases and the J segment 0 bases; nucleotides outside the gene matches: 9. CDR3 residues: CANSQGCGSYNEQFF. The CDR3 DNA follows: TGTGCCAACTCACAGGGGTGTGGCTCCTACAATGAGCAGTTCTTC.

V usage is TRBV10-1 and J usage is TRBJ2-2; 8 bases line up with TRBD1. Germline assignment: CDR1 WNHNN and CDR2 SYGVQD (reference sequence). The CDR3 runs 13 residues. The J segment lost 7 bases and the V segment lost 6 bases, leaving 4 bases of the junction unmatched. CDR3: CASREGQVGELFF. The DNA for the CDR3 is TGCGCCAGCAGGGAGGGACAGGTCGGGGAGCTGTTTTTT.

This sequence joins TRBV7-6 and TRBJ2-2; D is possibly TRBD2 (5 bases). CDR3 size: 13 residues. The germline V gene has CDR1 SGHVS and CDR2 FNYEAQ. V dropped 5 bases and J dropped 9 bases, with 13 bases sitting between them. This CDR3 is CASSGTSSRELFF. CDR3 bases: TGTGCCAGCAGCGGAACTAGTTCAAGGGAGCTGTTTTTT.